This entry lists 10 T cell receptor beta chains sequenced from one sample in a study of shared clonotypes between healthy human individuals. Repertoires were generated with immunoSEQ multiplex PCR, while TCRdb's copy carries only in-frame clones and drops some. This sample has around 2.5 million clones, with 93% found just once. Material for sequencing was naive CD4+ T cells from PBMCs. Sample subset: CD45RA+ positively selected. The receptors were sampled from a man aged 18 to 29 in good health. Some clones in this sample may be carry-over from other donors' samples.

The chain couples TRBV5-6 to TRBJ2-7; a possible D gene is TRBD1 (6 bases). The V and J ends lost 6 bases and 3 bases respectively, with 16 bases between them. Germline assignment: CDR1 SGHDT and CDR2 YYEEEE. This CDR3 region has 14 residues. The CDR3 here is CASTLERQVYEQYF. CDR3 sequence (DNA): TGTGCCAGCACCCTAGAGCGACAGGTCTACGAGCAGTACTTC.

Worth noting for this clone: The sample carries other DNA sequences with the same CDR3. This chain uses TRBV2 with TRBJ2-3; D gene unclear. The CDR3 is 13 residues long. V shed 6 bases and J shed 0 bases, with 7 bases lying between them. Germline V lookup: CDR1 SNHLY, CDR2 FYNNEI. The CDR3 DNA reads TGTGCCAGCAGAGCTGACAGCACAGATACGCAGTATTTT. This codes for CASRADSTDTQYF.

The chain links TRBV15 to TRBJ2-2; no reliable D call. The CDR3 contains 13 residues. Trimming stripped 2 bases from V and 6 bases from J, with 7 bases between. In germline, CDR1 is LNHNV, CDR2 YYDKDF (reference sequence). For the CDR3, the DNA is TGTGCCACCAGCAGATCCGCAGCCGGGGAGCTGTTTTTT. It codes for CATSRSAAGELFF.

DNA of the CDR3: TGCGCCAGCAGCCGGGGGACAGGCTTCGTAGCTTTCTTT. Residues: CASSRGTGFVAFF. The rearrangement links TRBV5-1 to TRBJ1-1, with 8 nucleotides matching TRBD1. The CDR3 covers 13 residues. The germline gives CDR1 SGHRS, CDR2 YFSETQ. V shed 4 bases and J 10 bases; nucleotides not matched to a gene: 9.

The chain uses TRBV29-1 and TRBJ2-1; a weak D match, TRBD2 (6 bases). V was cut by 8 bases and J by 8 bases, with 19 bases left in between. The length of the CDR3 is 13 residues. Germline V CDR1 and CDR2: SQVTM, ANQGSEA. CDR3 bases: TGCAGCCTTATCATGACTAGTTTTGATGAGCAGTTCTTC. Its protein product is CSLIMTSFDEQFF.

V usage is TRBV7-2 and J usage is TRBJ1-1, with TRBD1 as a possible D gene (5 bases). This CDR3 spans 15 amino acids. V lost 5 bases and J 4 bases, leaving 17 bases between the germline ends. Germline V gene lookup returns CDR1 SGHTA and CDR2 FQGNSA. In nucleotides, the CDR3 is TGTGCCAGCAGCCCCCAGGGTGCCTTAGGCACTGAAGCTTTCTTT. Its translation: CASSPQGALGTEAFF.

The chain uses TRBV12-5 and TRBJ2-3; possibly TRBD2 for D (6 bases). Between the trimmed V and J ends, which lost 4 bases and 2 bases, there was a span of 13 bases. Looked up from germline, CDR1 is LGHNT and CDR2 is FRNRAP. This CDR3 contains 15 residues. Written as DNA, the CDR3 is TGTGCTAGTGGTTCATCGGGAGTAACCACAGATACGCAGTATTTT. Its translation: CASGSSGVTTDTQYF.

This chain joins TRBV4-1 and TRBJ2-7; 9 positions agree with TRBD1. The CDR3 loop spans 15 amino acids. CDR1 and CDR2 from the germline V gene are MGHRA and YSYEKL. Germline trimming cut 3 bases from V and 3 bases from J; bases unmatched to any gene: 6. DNA for the CDR3: TGCGCCAGCAGCCACCGGCCGGGACAGGGCTACGAGCAGTACTTC. This gives the protein CASSHRPGQGYEQYF.

This clone was observed a few times. In the same sample, other DNA sequences code for this CDR3. The J gene is TRBJ1-2, the V gene TRBV7-9; D remains ambiguous. Germline V CDR1 and CDR2: SEHNR, FQNEAQ (reference sequence). The CDR3 runs to 13 residues. V was cut by 1 base and J by 5 bases, with 8 bases left in between. The CDR3 coding sequence is TGTGCCAGCAGCTTAGGCGAGGGATATGGCTACACCTTC. It yields the protein CASSLGEGYGYTF.

The gene calls are TRBV5-6 and TRBJ2-6, with 7 nucleotides matching TRBD1. Trimming at V came to 0 bases and at J to 0 bases, leaving 6 bases not matched to a gene. The length of the CDR3 is 18 residues. Germline CDR1 SGHDT, CDR2 YYEEEE. The DNA of the CDR3 is TGTGCCAGCAGCTTGGACAGGGGAAGACACTCTGGGGCCAACGTCCTGACTTTC. Amino acids: CASSLDRGRHSGANVLTF.